One and the same sample provided the 10 T cell receptor beta chains below, sequenced in a study of post-analysis software for immune sequencing data. Study-wide points: Patients had higher frequencies than controls of about five TRBV segments, including TRBV5-6, TRBV5-1 and TRBV20-1.

TCR beta cDNA libraries included unique molecular identifiers. TCRdb re-called the PCR reads with MiXCR, one entry per CDR3 protein. The sample has about 200,000 distinct CDR3 sequences, 29% seen once. No cognate antigen is known for these TCRs. The sequenced material came from blood. All receptors come from a girl aged 2 to 17 with multiple sclerosis.

In its sample, this clonotype was seen many times. V is TRBV20-1 and J is TRBJ1-2; D remains ambiguous. This CDR3 spans 13 amino acids. Germline CDR1 and CDR2: DFQATT and SNEGSKA (reference sequence). V shed 3 bases and J shed 1 base, with 9 bases lying between them. This chain's CDR3 is CSARPVINYGYTF. CDR3 bases: TGCAGTGCTAGGCCAGTGATTAACTATGGCTACACCTTC.

This clonotype was seen only a few times. At one boundary the junction diverges from the germline segment, which might be a read error. This sequence joins TRBV20-1 and TRBJ2-7, with D tentatively TRBD2 (6 bases). From germline, CDR1 is DFQATT and CDR2 SNEGSKA (reference sequence). The CDR3 spans 13 residues. The CDR3 DNA follows: TGCAGTGCCGGGACTCCCGCCTCCTGCGAGCAGTACTTC. Its protein is CSAGTPASCEQYF.

This clonotype was counted a few times. The chain recombines TRBV5-1 with TRBJ2-7; D remains unclear. The germline V gene encodes CDR1 SGHRS and CDR2 YFSETQ. V was trimmed by 5 bases and J by 0 bases, leaving 18 bases between them. The CDR3 sequence is 16 residues long. This CDR3 is CASSFLSPADSYEQYF. The CDR3 DNA is TGCGCCAGCAGTTTTTTATCCCCGGCGGACTCCTACGAGCAGTACTTC.

Ten or more counts support this clonotype. The genes are TRBV4-1 and TRBJ2-7; D may be TRBD1 or TRBD2 (6 bases each). CDR3 length equals 15 residues. Germline-derived CDR1 and CDR2 are MGHRA and YSYEKL. Trimming removed 2 bases at V and 4 bases at J, with 15 bases between. This CDR3 is CASSQYETGGYEQYF. The CDR3 coding sequence is TGCGCCAGCAGCCAATACGAGACAGGAGGGTACGAGCAGTACTTC.

This clonotype was picked up many times. The rearrangement links TRBV29-1 to TRBJ1-1, with D maybe TRBD1 (6 bases). Germline CDR1 and CDR2: SQVTM and ANQGSEA. The CDR3 is 11 residues long. The germline V and J ends were trimmed by 6 bases and 4 bases, with 9 bases remaining between them. CDR3 sequence: CSVRDTTEAFF. The CDR3 DNA follows: TGCAGCGTCAGGGACACCACTGAAGCTTTCTTT. The full variable domain, rest sourced from reference TRBV29-1 and TRBJ1-1, is SAVISQKPSRDICQRGTSLTIQCQVDSQVTMMFWYRQQPGQSLTLIATANQGSEATYESGFVIDKFPISRPNLTFSTLTVSNMSPEDSSIYLCSVRDTTEAFFGQGTRLTVV.

CDR3 nucleotide sequence: TGCAGTGCATTGGCTAGCGGCAACAATGAGCAGTTCTTC. It encodes CSALASGNNEQFF. The V and J genes are TRBV20-1 and TRBJ2-1; 7 positions match TRBD2. Germline CDR1 is DFQATT and CDR2 is SNEGSKA (reference sequence). The CDR3 is made up of 13 amino acids. J lost 5 bases, V lost 6 bases, and 7 bases had no gene match.

The chain combines TRBV11-2 with TRBJ2-1; D is ambiguous. CDR1 SGHAT and CDR2 FQNNGV come from the germline V gene. Trimming took 5 bases from V and 12 from J, leaving 17 bases between them. This CDR3 is 13 amino acids long. This CDR3 reads CASSTSSAGGQFF. In DNA form, the CDR3 reads TGTGCCAGCAGCACATCGAGCGCTGGTGGGCAGTTCTTC.

This clonotype has a count of ten or more. This sequence joins TRBV29-1 and TRBJ2-7, with D perhaps matching TRBD1 or TRBD2 (5 bases each). The germline CDR1 and CDR2 sequences are SQVTM and ANQGSEA. The CDR3 is made up of 13 amino acids. V lost 7 bases and J 0 bases, leaving 13 bases between the germline ends. CDR3 DNA: TGCAGCGCGCGCCGGGGCAGCTCCTACGAGCAGTACTTC. This gives the protein CSARRGSSYEQYF.

In this sample, this clonotype turned up a few times. The V gene is TRBV5-1, the J gene TRBJ1-5; 11 bases line up with TRBD1. The CDR3 totals 14 residues. V lost 4 bases to trimming and J lost 6 bases; unmatched junction nucleotides: 3. Germline V gene data show CDR1 as SGHRS and CDR2 as YFSETQ. CDR3 sequence reads: CASSAGTGGQPQHF. For the CDR3, the DNA is TGCGCCAGCAGCGCCGGGACAGGGGGTCAGCCCCAGCATTTT.

In its sample, this clonotype was seen a few times. The genes are TRBV12-3 or TRBV12-4 and TRBJ2-5; TRBD2 agrees at 8 bases. Unmatched junction bases numbered 13, after V lost 6 bases and J lost 7 bases. The length of the CDR3 is 15 residues. The CDR3 DNA sequence: TGTGCCAGCAGCAGGGGACTCGGGGGGGGACTGACCCAGTACTTC. Its protein is CASSRGLGGGLTQYF.